This TCR beta chain was captured in a study of shared clonotypes between healthy human individuals. Study background: Three CD4 naive, three CD4 memory, two CD8 naive and one CD8 memory plate were used per donor.

In replicate PCRs of sorted subsets, approximately 210 ng DNA, roughly 31,000 T cell genomes, was used. Repertoires were generated with immunoSEQ multiplex PCR, while TCRdb's copy carries only in-frame clones and drops some. The sample yields around 2,000,000 clones, over 85% seen once. CD45RO negativity and positive selection for CCR7 defined naive CD8 cells, a population that excluded terminally differentiated effector memory CD45RA+ cells. The germline V and J ends were trimmed by 4 bases and 0 bases, with 13 bases remaining between them. The CDR3 has 16 residues. Germline-derived CDR1 and CDR2 are MNHEY and SMNVEV (reference sequence).

The source of this sequence is a man between 18 and 35 years old in good health. This rearrangement joins TRBV27 to TRBJ2-1, with D hard to call. The sample taken for sequencing was naive CD8+ T cells sorted from blood. CDR3 sequence (DNA): TGTGCCAGCAGTTCCCTAGTGCTAAGCTCCTACAATGAGCAGTTCTTC. Translated, it gives CASSSLVLSSYNEQFF.